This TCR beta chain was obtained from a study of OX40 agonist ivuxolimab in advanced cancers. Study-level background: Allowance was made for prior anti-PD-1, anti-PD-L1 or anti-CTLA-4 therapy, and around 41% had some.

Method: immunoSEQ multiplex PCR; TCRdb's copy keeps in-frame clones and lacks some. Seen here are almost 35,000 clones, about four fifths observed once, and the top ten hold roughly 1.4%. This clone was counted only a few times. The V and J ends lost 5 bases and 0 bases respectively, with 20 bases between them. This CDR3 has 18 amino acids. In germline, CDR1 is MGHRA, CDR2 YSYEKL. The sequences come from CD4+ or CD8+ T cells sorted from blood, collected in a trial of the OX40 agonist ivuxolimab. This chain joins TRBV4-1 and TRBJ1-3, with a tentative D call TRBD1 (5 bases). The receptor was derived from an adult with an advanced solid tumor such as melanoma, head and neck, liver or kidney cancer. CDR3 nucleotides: TGCGCCAGCAGCTATAAACCGGGACTGATAAGCTCTGGAAACACCATATATTTT. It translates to CASSYKPGLISSGNTIYF.